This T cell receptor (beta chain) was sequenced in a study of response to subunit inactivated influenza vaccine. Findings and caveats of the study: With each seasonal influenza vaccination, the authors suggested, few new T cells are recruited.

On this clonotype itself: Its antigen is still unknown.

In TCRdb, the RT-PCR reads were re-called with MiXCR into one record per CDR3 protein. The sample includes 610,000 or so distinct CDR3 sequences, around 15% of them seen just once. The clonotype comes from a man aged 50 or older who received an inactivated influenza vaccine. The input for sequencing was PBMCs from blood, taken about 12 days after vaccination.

CDR3 DNA sequence: TGTGCCAGCAGCTTTGGGAGACCGGGACAGATGAATTCACCCCTCCACTTT. Its protein is CASSFGRPGQMNSPLHF. This chain uses TRBV7-8 with TRBJ1-6; TRBD1 matches 7 bases. The junction had 12 bases not matched to a gene; V was cut back by 3 bases and J by 7 bases. CDR1 is SGHVS and CDR2 is FQNEAQ in the germline V gene. The CDR3 consists of 17 residues.